The 30 T cell receptor beta chains listed next were all sequenced from one sample in a study of PD-1 blockade in classical Hodgkin lymphoma. The time point was: cycle 4 day 1 (C4D1), after more than five weeks of nivolumab. All the patients suffered relapse after autologous stem cell transplantation, and brentuximab vedotin exposure differed. Sequenced by immunoSEQ multiplex PCR; TCRdb stores in-frame clones only, minus some. The data contain some 90,000 clones, 83% of them singletons. The material was peripheral blood mononuclear cells (PBMCs), obtained before the fourth cycle of nivolumab. The receptors were gathered from a human donor with classical Hodgkin lymphoma.

This clone occurred a few times. CDR3 loop: CASNFGRGTEAFF. The CDR3 DNA follows: TGTGCCAGCAACTTTGGTCGGGGCACTGAAGCTTTCTTT. The chain combines TRBV11-2 with TRBJ1-1; D unclear. Germline loops: CDR1 SGHAT, CDR2 FQNNGV. Trimming removed 7 bases from V and 4 bases from J, with 13 bases in between. The CDR3 loop spans 13 amino acids.

The rearrangement links TRBV21-1 to TRBJ1-2; the table's D gene call, TRBD1, was not cross checked with the DNA. TRBV21-1 is recorded as a pseudogene. The CDR3 is made up of 14 amino acids. The CDR3 sequence: CASTLGQLRYGYTF. CDR3 DNA: TGTGCCAGCACCCTGGGGCAGCTCAGATATGGCTACACCTTC.

This clone came up a few times. This CDR3 is CASSHPYDTIYF. The DNA for the CDR3 is TGCGCCAGCAGCCATCCTTATGACACCATATATTTT. The chain couples TRBV4-1 to TRBJ1-3; D gene unclear. The CDR3 is made up of 12 amino acids. V was shortened by 3 bases and J by 8 bases, with 8 bases between the two germline ends. Per the germline V gene, CDR1 is MGHRA and CDR2 is YSYEKL.

This clone was seen only once. This sequence joins TRBV29-1 and TRBJ2-1, with 8 bases lining up with TRBD2. Trimming took 3 bases from V and 9 from J; bases not matched to a gene: 16. CDR3 size: 16 residues. CDR1 is SQVTM and CDR2 is ANQGSEA in the germline V gene. CDR3 in amino acids: CSVERLSGLVTGEQFF. CDR3 bases: TGCAGCGTTGAGCGATTGTCGGGACTAGTAACCGGTGAGCAGTTCTTC.

V usage is TRBV13 and J usage is TRBJ2-5; 9 nucleotides line up with TRBD2. Trimming took 5 bases from V and 6 from J; bases not matched to a gene: 13. The CDR3 loop spans 16 amino acids. The germline CDR1 and CDR2 sequences are PRHDT and FYEKMQ (reference sequence). Here the CDR3 DNA reads TGTGCCAGCAGCCCGACCCGCGGGAGGGCCGCTAAGACCCAGTACTTC. This translates into CASSPTRGRAAKTQYF. The full variable domain, with the rest looked up from reference TRBV13 and TRBJ2-5, is AAGVIQSPRHLIKEKRETATLKCYPIPRHDTVYWYQQGPGQDPQFLISFYEKMQSDKGSIPDRFSAQQFSDYHSELNMSSLELGDSALYFCASSPTRGRAAKTQYFGPGTRLLVL.

The chain recombines TRBV29-1 with TRBJ2-5; 7 bases match TRBD1. Germline CDR1 and CDR2: SQVTM and ANQGSEA. This CDR3 has 13 amino acids. Trimming cost V 2 bases and J 2 bases; bases outside gene matches: 2. The CDR3 DNA is TGCAGCGTTGAACAGGGACAGCAAGAGACCCAGTACTTC. Its protein product is CSVEQGQQETQYF. The full variable domain, with the rest looked up from reference TRBV29-1 and TRBJ2-5, is SAVISQKPSRDICQRGTSLTIQCQVDSQVTMMFWYRQQPGQSLTLIATANQGSEATYESGFVIDKFPISRPNLTFSTLTVSNMSPEDSSIYLCSVEQGQQETQYFGPGTRLLVL.

This clone was seen a few times. The V gene is TRBV19, the J gene TRBJ1-5; 7 nucleotides agree with TRBD1. The V segment lost 9 bases and the J segment 5 bases; nucleotides outside the gene matches: 10. The germline V gene encodes CDR1 LNHDA and CDR2 SQIVND (reference sequence). The CDR3 covers 14 residues. Written as DNA, the CDR3 is TGTGCCAGCCAACCCAGGGGGAGTTATCAGCCCCAGCATTTT. As protein: CASQPRGSYQPQHF.

V usage is TRBV29-1 and J usage is TRBJ1-1; D is unresolved. V was shortened by 7 bases and J by 4 bases, with 7 bases between the two germline ends. Germline CDR1 reads SQVTM; CDR2 reads ANQGSEA. This CDR3 is built from 10 residues. The CDR3 DNA follows: TGCAGCGGGCTTGCCACTGAAGCTTTCTTT. Residues: CSGLATEAFF.

The chain combines TRBV30 with TRBJ1-5; TRBD1 is a possible D gene (6 bases). Germline CDR1 GTSNPN, CDR2 SVGIG (reference sequence). V lost 2 bases, J lost 12 bases, and 17 bases lay in between. The CDR3 covers 13 residues. The chain's CDR3 is CAWSSTQQGIQHF. CDR3 DNA: TGTGCCTGGAGTTCAACACAACAGGGTATCCAGCATTTT.

The rearrangement links TRBV5-1 to TRBJ2-3, with D unresolved. Germline V lookup: CDR1 SGHRS, CDR2 YFSETQ. This CDR3 comprises 15 residues. V was trimmed by 2 bases and J by 2 bases, leaving 12 bases between them. The DNA for the CDR3 is TGCGCCAGCAGCTTTGAACTCCCTTTCACAGATACGCAGTATTTT. It yields the protein CASSFELPFTDTQYF.

This clone was detected once. The rearrangement links TRBV6-5 to TRBJ1-1, with D uncertain. The CDR3 sequence is 13 residues long. The germline V gene has CDR1 MNHEY and CDR2 SVGAGI. V lost 4 bases to trimming and J lost 6 bases, with 12 bases between them. CDR3 in DNA: TGTGCCAGCAGTTCCATCGTGGGGTCTGAAGCTTTCTTT. Its translation: CASSSIVGSEAFF.

The chain links TRBV10-3 to TRBJ1-1, with 9 bases matching TRBD1. The CDR3 length is 16 residues. The V gene's germline CDR1 is ENHRY and CDR2 SYGVKD. V dropped 7 bases and J dropped 1; count of bases not matched to a gene: 10. The DNA for the CDR3 is TGTGCCATCAAAGGCAGCGGACAGGGGACGAACACTGAAGCTTTCTTT. Protein sequence: CAIKGSGQGTNTEAFF.

CDR3 sequence: CASSLGYWGDEQFF. The CDR3 nucleotides are TGCGCCAGCAGCTTGGGCTACTGGGGCGATGAGCAGTTCTTC. The chain couples TRBV5-1 to TRBJ2-1; perhaps TRBD1 as D (5 bases). Trimming stripped 0 bases from V and 8 bases from J, with 12 bases between. The CDR3 consists of 14 residues. Looked up from germline, CDR1 is SGHRS and CDR2 is YFSETQ. The variable domain in full, completed from reference TRBV5-1 and TRBJ2-1, reads KAGVTQTPRYLIKTRGQQVTLSCSPISGHRSVSWYQQTPGQGLQFLFEYFSETQRNKGNFPGRFSGRQFSNSRSEMNVSTLELGDSALYLCASSLGYWGDEQFFGPGTRLTVL.

The chain joins TRBV9 to TRBJ1-3; D is unresolved. The V and J ends lost 4 bases and 0 bases respectively, with 8 bases between them. This CDR3 contains 14 residues. The germline V gene has CDR1 SGDLS and CDR2 YYNGEE. The CDR3 region has the DNA TGTGCCAGCAGCTCACTGCCCTCTGGAAACACCATATATTTT. Encoded protein: CASSSLPSGNTIYF. Looking up the rest from reference TRBV9 and TRBJ1-3 gives the full variable domain: DSGVTQTPKHLITATGQRVTLRCSPRSGDLSVYWYQQSLDQGLQFLIQYYNGEERAKGNILERFSAQQFPDLHSELNLSSLELGDSALYFCASSSLPSGNTIYFGEGSWLTVV.

The chain has TRBV19 and TRBJ2-4; no clear D. In germline, CDR1 is LNHDA, CDR2 SQIVND (reference sequence). The CDR3 runs 14 residues. V lost 8 bases and J 1 base, leaving 12 bases between the germline ends. The CDR3 region has the DNA TGTGCCAGTGCGGCGGACGGGGCCAAAAACATTCAGTACTTC. It yields the protein CASAADGAKNIQYF.

The CDR3 spells CASSLIASAEQYF. In DNA form, the CDR3 reads TGTGCCAGCAGCTTAATTGCTAGCGCCGAGCAGTACTTC. V usage is TRBV7-2 and J usage is TRBJ2-7; the D gene is possibly TRBD2 (6 bases). The CDR3 has 13 residues. The V gene's germline CDR1 is SGHTA and CDR2 FQGNSA. V lost 2 bases, J lost 6 bases, and 11 bases lay in between.

The chain is built from TRBV30 and TRBJ2-7, with TRBD2 matching over 7 bases. Germline CDR1 GTSNPN, CDR2 SVGIG (reference sequence). This CDR3 has 12 amino acids. V was clipped by 3 bases and J by 3 bases; unmatched bases: 2. The CDR3 here is CAWSLADYEQYF. The CDR3 bases are TGTGCCTGGAGCCTAGCGGACTACGAGCAGTACTTC.

The chain employs TRBV14 and TRBJ2-1; D unresolved. There are 13 residues in the CDR3. V shed 4 bases and J shed 4 bases, with 8 bases lying between them. Germline V lookup: CDR1 SGHDN, CDR2 FVKESK. The CDR3 coding sequence is TGTGCCAGCAGCCTTCTAACTTACAATGAGCAGTTCTTC. Translating it yields CASSLLTYNEQFF.

This chain connects TRBV5-1 to TRBJ2-3, with 7 bases fitting TRBD2. The trim removed 6 bases at V and 0 bases at J, leaving 10 bases unmatched. This CDR3 has 16 amino acids. Germline V gene data show CDR1 as SGHRS and CDR2 as YFSETQ. CDR3 region: CASTRLAAASTDTQYF. CDR3 coding DNA: TGCGCCAGCACCAGACTAGCAGCCGCCAGCACAGATACGCAGTATTTT.

In regard to this clone: At one of its ends the junction is not consistent with the germline gene, which may arise from a read error. The V call is TRBV28, the J call TRBJ2-4; TRBD1 matches at 7 bases. The CDR3 length is 13 residues. CDR1 and CDR2 from the germline V gene are MDHEN and SYDVKM. For the CDR3, the DNA is TGTGCCAGCAGTCCCCCGGGACAGCTAAGAAAGGGCTTC. Translation gives CASSPPGQLRKGF.

The chain has TRBV5-1 and TRBJ2-7; a possible D gene is TRBD2 (6 bases). V lost 0 bases, J lost 3 bases, and 10 bases lay in between. CDR1 and CDR2 from the germline V gene are SGHRS and YFSETQ. This CDR3 has 14 residues. CDR3 sequence reads: CASSLEAGNYEQYF. The CDR3, as DNA: TGCGCCAGCAGCTTGGAGGCGGGAAACTACGAGCAGTACTTC.

This clone appeared once. This chain connects TRBV29-1 to TRBJ2-3; 8 bases align to TRBD2. V gave up 5 bases and J gave up 2 bases; unmatched junction bases: 3. CDR1 is SQVTM, CDR2 ANQGSEA, per germline. This CDR3 spans 13 amino acids. CDR3 residues: CSVRRGVTDTQYF. The CDR3 DNA reads as TGCAGCGTTCGGCGGGGGGTCACAGATACGCAGTATTTT.

This sequence joins TRBV9 and TRBJ2-5, with D perhaps given as TRBD1 or TRBD2 (6 bases each). V lost 0 bases and J 0 bases, leaving 12 bases between the germline ends. The CDR3 totals 16 residues. CDR1 is SGDLS, CDR2 YYNGEE, per germline. The CDR3 is CASSVGGAGYQETQYF. The DNA of the CDR3 is TGTGCCAGCAGCGTAGGGGGGGCTGGGTACCAAGAGACCCAGTACTTC.

The chain carries TRBV2 and TRBJ1-3, with D possibly being TRBD1 (5 bases). The CDR3 loop spans 14 amino acids. V was clipped by 3 bases and J by 4 bases, with 10 bases between them. In germline, CDR1 is SNHLY, CDR2 FYNNEI. CDR3 bases: TGTGCCAGCAGTGACAGGGCCAGCGGAAACACCATATATTTT. Protein sequence: CASSDRASGNTIYF.

The rearrangement joins TRBV28 to TRBJ2-1; D uncertain. Germline V gene sequence: CDR1 MDHEN, CDR2 SYDVKM. The CDR3 length is 12 residues. Trimming took off 5 bases at V and 15 bases at J, with 17 bases between the two ends. In DNA form, the CDR3 reads TGTGCCAGCAGTCCACCCGGCCAAATCGGGTTCTTC. Translated, it gives CASSPPGQIGFF.

This clone was recorded a few times. The chain carries TRBV7-9 and TRBJ1-4, with 8 bases that match TRBD1. Trimming at V came to 5 bases and at J to 8 bases, leaving 4 bases not matched to a gene. The CDR3 consists of 13 residues. Germline values: CDR1 SEHNR, CDR2 FQNEAQ (reference sequence). The CDR3 region has the DNA TGTGCCAGCAGCCTTGGACAGGGCGAAAAACTGTTTTTT. As protein: CASSLGQGEKLFF.

This chain links TRBV28 with TRBJ1-1; tentatively, D is TRBD1 (6 bases). This CDR3 contains 14 residues. Trimming cost V 7 bases and J 0 bases, with 12 bases left between them. The V gene's germline CDR1 is MDHEN and CDR2 SYDVKM. The CDR3 sequence: CASTDRLMNTEAFF. CDR3 sequence (DNA): TGTGCCAGCACGGACAGACTCATGAACACTGAAGCTTTCTTT.

This chain connects TRBV4-3 to TRBJ2-2, with TRBD2 as a possible D gene (5 bases). The CDR3 runs 16 residues. V gave up 3 bases and J gave up 7 bases, with 18 bases separating them. Germline V gene data show CDR1 as LGHNA and CDR2 as YSLEER. The CDR3 spells CASSQSSRLWGGELFF. The CDR3 DNA sequence: TGCGCCAGCAGCCAGTCAAGCCGACTATGGGGCGGGGAGCTGTTTTTT.

This chain uses TRBV29-1 with TRBJ2-3; D is undetermined. The CDR3 length is 12 residues. Trimming pared 4 bases from V and 2 bases from J, leaving 7 bases between. Germline V gives CDR1 SQVTM, CDR2 ANQGSEA. The CDR3 protein is CSVAPPTDTQYF. Here the CDR3 DNA reads TGCAGCGTTGCCCCACCCACAGATACGCAGTATTTT.

The CDR3 DNA follows: TGTGCCAGCAGCTTATCTTCGGGCTGGTACACCGGGGAGCTGTTTTTT. As protein: CASSLSSGWYTGELFF. The rearrangement uses TRBV11-2 and TRBJ2-2, with D hard to call. This CDR3 region has 16 residues. V lost 2 bases, J lost 3 bases, and 13 bases lay in between. From germline, CDR1 is SGHAT and CDR2 FQNNGV.